The clone carrying this T cell receptor (beta chain) was detected a few times. Its target is unknown. This record comes from a study of PD-1 blockade in classical Hodgkin lymphoma. Study observations and caveats: Exclusion covered patients beginning nivolumab under 1 year post-ASCT. Unlike CD8+ TCR diversity, which did not rise significantly by C4D1, CD4+ TCR diversity did.

Brentuximab vedotin exposure varied among the patients, all of whom had relapsed after autologous stem cell transplantation. Here immunoSEQ multiplex PCR was the method, and the copy in TCRdb shows in-frame clones only, minus some. The sample lists over 35,000 clones; around 82% were seen once. Looked up from germline, CDR1 is MDHEN and CDR2 is SYDVKM. CDR3 length: 10 residues. V dropped 7 bases and J dropped 2 bases, with 2 bases sitting between them. The chain is built from TRBV28 and TRBJ1-2; D is unresolved. The sample here was peripheral blood mononuclear cells (PBMCs), taken before the second cycle of nivolumab. The origin of this receptor is a human donor with classical Hodgkin lymphoma. As DNA, the CDR3 is TGTGCCAGCAAGAACTATGGCTACACCTTC. Encoded protein: CASKNYGYTF.